This T cell receptor beta chain was recovered during a study of cytomegalovirus exposure and HLA in healthy donors (dated by TCRdb to the late 2010s). Study-wide context: According to an earlier analysis of around 600 of the donors, roughly 180 million T cells yielded over 90 million unique TCR beta sequences and less than 300 Gb of sequence data. The number of typed donors differed by locus: roughly 629-640 for A, B, C, DRB1 and DQB1; 522 for DQA1; 606 for DPA1; and some 430 for DPB1. Of the 398 genotyped donors, 81% fell in the genetic ancestry cluster associated with self-reported Caucasian donors. Roughly 300 gigabases of sequencing data and tens of millions of unique TCR sequences were included in an early release covering about 700 HLA-typed donors. A later genetic analysis used genome-wide SNP genotypes for 398 of the 666 donors, treating that subset as a discovery cohort. A later analysis re-examined previously published TCR beta repertoires from over 500 donors and added high-resolution HLA genotyping to investigate patterns of TCR occurrence. Because of strong linkage in the cohort, 5 or 6 DR-DQ haplotypes were treated as single units for association and clustering. Rather than using new phenotypic data, the later analysis identified candidate immune exposures from TCR beta sequences and from how often those sequences occurred across donors. Using immunosequencing, the study profiled T cell repertoires from fewer than 850 subjects and related those repertoires to cytomegalovirus serostatus. A separate validation cohort of some 130 different subjects was used in addition to the roughly 640-subject first cohort. HLA typing covered class I and class II loci at four-digit resolution. The study aimed to test whether cataloging public T cell receptors could reveal signatures of past pathogen exposure. Every repertoire in the discovery cohort had been generated on one and the same sequencing platform. An earlier analysis of several hundred of the donors used high-throughput TCR beta sequencing to judge whether each TCR beta V gene segment behaved as functional or pseudogenic. Among around 400 genotyped donors of the cohort, an average of approximately 230,000 unique TCR beta nucleotide sequences were sequenced per donor, roughly 18% of them non-productive. Donor age, sex, ethnicity and CMV serostatus were compiled alongside the repertoire data. The study combined high-throughput TCR immunosequencing, statistical association of individual TCRs with disease status, and machine learning to predict cytomegalovirus infection status. Here is what the overall study found, with its caveats: In vitro tests confirmed that three of the cytomegalovirus-associated TCR beta chains recognize cytomegalovirus antigens. The sequencing pipeline was judged likely to have produced a cluster of highly shared sequence variants as a technical artifact. A further reported finding was that TCR beta sequences accurately predicted the HLA-A and HLA-B alleles for most subjects in the first cohort. An earlier analysis of approximately 530 of the donors showed that most TCR beta V segments appeared in productive rearrangements either about 87% or about 30% of the time, which broadly matched IMGT annotations. Most CMV-associated TCR beta chains appeared to be HLA-restricted in a later analysis, and the HLA associations seemed to be driven largely by CMV exposure. Correlated functional status among segregating V segments might be attributable to linkage disequilibrium, but an unknown experimental factor could not be ruled out. According to a later genetic analysis, donors in an Asian-associated ancestry cluster had fewer N-insertions in productive TCRs than the approximately 710-donor mean. Assigning TCR associations to individual alleles was difficult when HLA alleles, especially DR and DQ, strongly co-occurred. Sequencing depth was assumed to be roughly uniform across donors in the presence/absence analyses, though that assumption may not hold. In a later analysis, HLA-associated TCR beta chains showed more clonal expansion and lower generation probabilities than non-associated chains that were equally common. Because HLA typing was unavailable for some donors at each locus, only the typed subset was used in association tests. Because the 87-base-pair reads could not distinguish some IMGT-functional V segments, including TRBV6-2 and TRBV6-3, those segments were excluded. In a later analysis, several top co-occurrence clusters were reported to appear linked to parvovirus B19, influenza, CMV and Epstein-Barr virus. For the cohort, immune exposure information was limited to CMV serostatus. A later genetic analysis associated a missense DCLRE1C variant with V-gene and J-gene trimming of TCR beta chains, and an independent cohort replicated the association. The study listed 164 TCR beta chains as associated with cytomegalovirus. In a later analysis, around 17,000 TCR beta sequences were associated with specific HLA alleles at a false discovery rate of 0.05. Cytomegalovirus status was reported to be diagnosed by the classifier with high specificity and sensitivity in both the original and validation cohorts. This cohort had only TCR beta chains sequenced, and the lack of alpha or paired-chain data limited which features could be detected. The authors suggested that the approach could potentially be extended to other disease states and immunological phenotypes. Because counts were too low, about 15 rarely observed V segments, including chromosome 9 orphons, were left out of the earlier analysis of 587 of the donors. In a later analysis, the rate of TCR association differed among HLA loci, with DRB1 alleles having the most associated TCRs and HLA-C alleles having the fewest. While some public TCRs were present in many individuals, most TCR sequences turned up only very rarely across donors.

The CDR3 runs 17 amino acids, cysteine and phenylalanine included. Solely the CDR3 DNA is kept, with 51 bases framed from the first base. In the germline V gene (reference sequence), CDR1 corresponds to LNHDA and CDR2 to SQIVND. V and J lose 1 base and 5 bases, and a span of 21 bases separates them. The cohort consisted of some 730 healthy bone marrow donors. At the time of sampling, all cohort members were nominally healthy, though unrecorded immune exposures were likely present. The donor was CMV seropositive and was included in the group of 290 or so seropositive cohort members. Every donor gave a peripheral blood sample, and the peripheral blood mononuclear cells from that sample were used for TCR beta sequencing. Genomic DNA extraction from the blood cell samples was performed with the Qiagen DNeasy Blood Extraction Kit. Library preparation was by the immunoSEQ multiplex PCR assay. A mixture of 60 forward primers for TCR Vbeta segments and 13 reverse primers for TCR Jbeta segments was used in the multiplex PCR. Amplification of the CDR3 region of rearranged TCR beta genes was performed with a multiplex PCR assay on genomic DNA. On the Illumina HiSeq System, the amplified TCR beta libraries were sequenced as 87-base-pair reads. Concerning the study's data processing: Across the roughly 700 repertoires, a later analysis counted 60 million to 90 million unique TCR beta chains, 9 million to 14 million of which were shared by at least two donors. A nearest-neighbor algorithm error-corrected the raw reads and collapsed the reads into unique sequences, merging closely related sequences to remove PCR and sequencing errors. V, D and J gene segments were assigned by aligning CDR3 sequences to IMGT reference sequences. For a sequence to be retained, a match of at least six nucleotides to both a V gene segment and a J gene segment was required. Rearrangements were called productive when the CDR3 lacked stop codons and stayed in frame with V and J; all others were non-productive. CDR3 was defined by IMGT convention, running from the second conserved V-encoded cysteine to the conserved J-encoded phenylalanine. In an earlier analysis of 550 to 650 of the donors, sequences lacking an unambiguous match to a single V gene segment were excluded. In an earlier analysis of around 600 of the donors, V segments were called functional above 56.7% productive rearrangements and were called segregating when the between-donor standard deviation exceeded 5%. A statistical classification framework was developed to diagnose cytomegalovirus status using the catalog of TCR beta chain sequences. In a later analysis, TCR nucleotide sequences were compared against IMGT/GENE-DB human TR gene sequences so that V and J genes could be assigned. In a later analysis, CDR3 sequences and most-parsimonious VDJ recombination scenarios were assigned using the TCRdist pipeline. A later analysis defined each TCR beta chain by its CDR3 amino acid sequence plus V-gene family, and excluded reads lacking a unique V-gene family. In a later analysis, fewer than 650 highly shared, low-generation-probability nucleotide sequences were removed to address suspected cross-contamination and a sequencing artifact. In a later analysis, a clonal expansion index was calculated for each public chain from normalized within-repertoire ranks of inferred template counts. A later analysis computed generation probabilities with a VDJ recombination model fitted to out-of-frame rearrangements, and checked the results against IGoR. Hypergeometric tests were used in a later analysis to score TCR-TCR, TCR-HLA and TCR-CMV co-occurrence, with a repertoire-size bias correction applied to the TCR pairs. To estimate false discovery rates, a later analysis permuted the HLA or CMV assignments 20 times. In a later analysis, co-occurring TCRs were grouped using DBSCAN, with TCRdist sequence similarity added in when clustering inside HLA-allele-positive subsets. Repertoires with fewer than 30,000 or more than 120,000 public chains were left out of co-occurrence clustering, as were about five repertoires with anomalous nucleotide sharing. The clones in this table, taken by TCRdb from immuneACCESS, are in-frame only. Not every clone is retained; where verified, under half of the shortfall comes from an unresolved V gene, and the cause of the rest is unknown. For V, J and clone size, that table is used; D and trimming come from the DNA. Counted in this sample were about 60,000 clones; around 77% of them appeared once. 2.5% to 3.5% of the sample lies in the top ten.

On this clone itself: The antigen this receptor binds is unknown. Nothing much larger sits one base from this clone, and base qualities are not available.

Sequences were obtained from PBMCs. The TCR was taken from a woman aged 35 to 49 in good health and CMV-seropositive. In this chain, TRBV19 is recombined with TRBJ2-7; the best D guess is TRBD2, with 5 bases matching. The CDR3 protein is CASSIAYGRAWENEQYF. The DNA reads TGTGCCAGTAGTATAGCTTACGGGCGGGCCTGGGAAAACGAGCAGTACTTC.